The source of this T cell receptor beta chain is a study of shared clonotypes between healthy human individuals. Overall study context: Donors had three CD4 naive, three CD4 memory, two CD8 naive and one CD8 memory plate apiece.

Broader study findings: Several donors shared about 5% of their naive CD4 clonotypes.

In the original workflow: Quality scores were absent from the junction-only immunoSEQ sequences, so filtering differed. The repertoire was sequenced with immunoSEQ multiplex PCR; TCRdb's copy has only in-frame clones and lacks some. The V and J calls and clone size are taken from that table; D and trimming were inferred from the DNA. The sample shows under 2.5 million clones, about nine tenths of them seen only once. Comments on this clone: Its target is unknown.

This sequence was found in a man between 18 and 35 years old in good health. Some clones in this sample may be carry-over from other donors' samples. The sample comprised naive CD4+ T cells from PBMCs. The sample's subset: CD45RA+ positively selected.

CDR3 DNA: TGTGCCAGTAGGCTGCTAGCATCCTACAATGAGCAGTTCTTC. Protein product: CASRLLASYNEQFF. The V gene is TRBV19, the J gene TRBJ2-1, with D possibly being TRBD2 (5 bases). Trimming cost V 6 bases and J 1 base, with 10 bases left between them. Germline V lookup: CDR1 LNHDA, CDR2 SQIVND (reference sequence). The CDR3 has 14 residues.